Here is one T cell receptor (beta chain) with its context. This receptor's antigen is unknown. Base qualities are not recorded, but no much larger clone differs from it by a single base. The sample originates from a study of blood T cell repertoires in COVID-19 (dated by TCRdb to the early 2020s). In terms of the full investigation: The collaborator samples originated in the United States, Italy and Spain and spanned the acute and convalescent phases of COVID-19. The material from the prospective study consisted of cDNA or gDNA derived from T cells, B-cell-depleted T cells, or PBMCs. The samples were drawn from the first 160 participants of the ongoing ImmuneRACE study and from under 1,500 subjects provided by 6 global collaborators. The sample metadata nearly always contained a de-identified subject ID, COVID-19 status, age in years and sex. A freely available public database, intended as a resource for researchers studying the immune response to SARS-CoV-2, is where the repertoires were released. Where available, HLA class I and class II types were obtained from metadata supplied by the sample provider rather than from assay-based typing. Deeply sampled blood TCRbeta repertoires from subjects exposed to, actively infected with, or recovered from COVID-19 were included in the dataset. The full study reports these points: The amount of clinical and demographic metadata varied by source and participant and was provided uncurated.

TCRbeta CDR3 regions were amplified from genomic DNA using the immunoSEQ Assay, a bias-controlled multiplex PCR. The published analysis was carried out like this. Nucleated cell counts per sample were estimated from amplification of reference gene primers within the assay. To quantify the absolute abundance of each unique TCRbeta CDR3 rearrangement, sequence reads were collapsed and filtered. Productive Simpson clonality was computed per sample as the square root of Simpson's diversity index over productive rearrangements. The table comes from immuneACCESS by way of TCRdb, which keeps in-frame sequences with V and J called. Part of the clones is missing from these tables; in studies checked, under half for an unresolved V gene and the rest for unknown reasons. V, J and clone size derive from that table, while D and trimming were established from the DNA sequence. Across this sample there are fewer than 150,000 clones, with 88% seen only once. 0.88% of the sample goes to the ten largest clones.

Taken from the germline V gene, the CDR1 and CDR2 loops are SGHRS and YFSETQ. The germline V and J ends show losses of 4 bases and 11 bases respectively, and no gene match explains 11 bases of the junction. Inclusive of the bounding cysteine and phenylalanine, the CDR3 is 14 residues long. Just the 42-base CDR3 DNA is kept, in frame starting at base 1. Whole blood was collected in K2EDTA tubes by collaborating institutions according to the institutions' own protocols. For TCRbeta analysis, collaborator samples were shipped as frozen whole blood, as isolated PBMCs, or as DNA extracted from either sample type.

Sequencing was performed on peripheral blood. The V and J segments used are TRBV5-1 and TRBJ1-3, with 8 central nucleotides matching TRBD1. This clonotype was sampled from a woman in her forties or fifties with active or convalescent COVID-19. The DNA sequence is as follows: TGCGCCAGCAGCCCGGACAGGGCTATGCATGCCATATATTTT. Translation gives CASSPDRAMHAIYF.